These 8 T cell receptor beta chains came from one sample sequenced in a study of OX40 agonist ivuxolimab in advanced cancers. Repertoires were generated with immunoSEQ multiplex PCR, while TCRdb's copy carries only in-frame clones and drops some. The sample lists more than 100,000 clones, 75% to 95% occurring once. The sequenced sample was CD4+ or CD8+ T cells sorted from blood, obtained in a trial of the OX40 agonist ivuxolimab. Every receptor here comes from an adult with an advanced solid tumor such as melanoma, head and neck, liver or kidney cancer.

This CDR3 reads CASSVGGLAGVGELFF. CDR3 nucleotide sequence: TGTGCCAGCAGCGTAGGCGGTCTAGCGGGAGTCGGGGAGCTGTTTTTT. The rearrangement links TRBV9 to TRBJ2-2; TRBD2 matches at 10 bases. J lost 7 bases, V lost 0 bases, and 6 bases had no gene match. Germline V gives CDR1 SGDLS, CDR2 YYNGEE. CDR3 length: 16 residues.

The chain links TRBV18 to TRBJ1-1; D uncertain. This CDR3 region has 14 residues. V lost 1 base to trimming and J lost 3 bases, with 9 bases between them. The germline CDR1 and CDR2 sequences are KGHSH and LQKENI. CDR3 sequence: CASSPQALDTEAFF. The CDR3 region has the DNA TGTGCCAGCTCACCACAGGCATTGGACACTGAAGCTTTCTTT. The entire variable domain, with the rest obtained from reference TRBV18 and TRBJ1-1, is as follows: NAGVMQNPRHLVRRRGQEARLRCSPMKGHSHVYWYRQLPEEGLKFMVYLQKENIIDESGMPKERFSAEFPKEGPSILRIQQVVRGDSAAYFCASSPQALDTEAFFGQGTRLTVV.

This chain connects TRBV6-1 to TRBJ2-6, with D tentatively TRBD2 (7 bases). V was cut by 3 bases and J by 0 bases, with 9 bases left in between. Germline V CDR1 and CDR2: MNHNS, SASEGT. This CDR3 has 16 amino acids. The CDR3 reads CASSDRGASGANVLTF. The DNA of the CDR3 is TGTGCCAGCAGTGATCGGGGGGCCTCTGGGGCCAACGTCCTGACTTTC.

The J gene is TRBJ2-7, the V gene TRBV5-4, with 7 nucleotides matching TRBD1. V shed 4 bases and J 1 base; nucleotides not matched to a gene: 2. This CDR3 has 13 amino acids. Germline V gene sequence: CDR1 SGHNT, CDR2 YYREEE (reference sequence). The CDR3 spells CASSGQESYEQYF. For the CDR3, the DNA is TGTGCCAGCAGCGGACAGGAGTCCTACGAGCAGTACTTC.

The rearrangement joins TRBV30 to TRBJ2-5; 14 bases fit TRBD2. The CDR3 sequence is 18 residues long. The V segment lost 5 bases and the J segment 4 bases; nucleotides outside the gene matches: 15. Germline lookup yields CDR1 GTSNPN and CDR2 SVGIG (reference sequence). The CDR3 nucleotides read TGTGCCTGGTGGGGACATTCGGGACTAGCGGGAGCGTTAGAGACCCAGTACTTC. This encodes CAWWGHSGLAGALETQYF.

This clone was counted a few times. This chain uses TRBV28 with TRBJ1-2, with TRBD1 as a possible D gene (6 bases). V dropped 7 bases and J dropped 4 bases, with 13 bases sitting between them. Per the germline V gene, CDR1 is MDHEN and CDR2 is SYDVKM. The CDR3 spans 13 residues. This chain's CDR3 is CASTRQAIYGYTF. CDR3 DNA: TGTGCCAGCACCAGACAGGCCATCTATGGCTACACCTTC.

The J gene is TRBJ2-7, the V gene TRBV11-3; 7 bases line up with TRBD1. The CDR3 spans 14 residues. The ends lost 5 bases at V and 2 bases at J; junction bases unmatched: 6. CDR1 and CDR2 from the germline V gene are SGHNT and YENEEA. The CDR3 protein is CASSPNRGTYEQYF. The CDR3 region has the DNA TGTGCCAGCAGCCCGAACAGGGGCACCTACGAGCAGTACTTC.

This clone was recorded a few times. The rearrangement links TRBV30 to TRBJ1-1; no clear D. Germline assignment: CDR1 GTSNPN and CDR2 SVGIG (reference sequence). Deletions cut 2 bases from V and 1 base from J, with 8 bases between. This CDR3 comprises 13 residues. As DNA, the CDR3 is TGTGCCTGGAGTATCCAGCCGAACACTGAAGCTTTCTTT. It specifies CAWSIQPNTEAFF. Full variable domain (remainder filled in from reference TRBV30 and TRBJ1-1): SQTIHQWPATLVQPVGSPLSLECTVEGTSNPNLYWYRQAAGRGLQLLFYSVGIGQISSEVPQNLSASRPQDRQFILSSKKLLLSDSGFYLCAWSIQPNTEAFFGQGTRLTVV.